One sample yielded the 26 T cell receptor beta chains listed below, sequenced in a study of T-cell memory formation after mild COVID-19. Each CDR3 protein is one row after TCRdb ran MiXCR on the 5' RACE reads. The profile shows 190,000 or so distinct CDR3 sequences, around 25% of them singletons. Input material: PBMCs or a T cell subset sorted from them (not recorded which). Receptors originate from an adult woman who had mild COVID-19 (a few samples of this study predate the infection). Cell type and time point are not known.

This clonotype was found a few times. The chain employs TRBV4-2 and TRBJ2-7; no firm D call. Germline loops: CDR1 LGHNA, CDR2 YNFKEQ. The V gene lost 2 bases and the J gene lost 2 bases, with 13 bases spanning the gap. The CDR3 contains 15 residues. The CDR3 region has the DNA TGTGCCAGCAGCCAAATAAACGTGGCTCCCTACGAGCAGTACTTC. This encodes CASSQINVAPYEQYF.

This clonotype was found a few times. The chain combines TRBV5-1 with TRBJ2-1, with TRBD2 matching over 16 bases. J gave up 0 bases and V 0 bases, and 6 bases lay outside the gene matches. The CDR3 spans 20 residues. In germline, CDR1 is SGHRS, CDR2 YFSETQ. The CDR3 nucleotides are TGCGCCAGCAGCTTGGCGCTGGGACTAGCGGGAGGGAGCTCCTACAATGAGCAGTTCTTC. Residues: CASSLALGLAGGSSYNEQFF.

The CDR3 reads CAWRGPTDTQYF. The DNA for the CDR3 is TGTGCCTGGCGAGGGCCAACAGATACGCAGTATTTT. The V and J genes are TRBV30 and TRBJ2-3; D is perhaps TRBD2 (5 bases). The CDR3 spans 12 residues. Per the germline V gene, CDR1 is GTSNPN and CDR2 is SVGIG (reference sequence). The V end was cut by 5 bases, the J end by 3 bases, with 9 bases between.

J is TRBJ2-1 and V is TRBV15; maybe TRBD2 (6 bases). The CDR3 sequence is 17 residues long. The germline V gene encodes CDR1 LNHNV and CDR2 YYDKDF (reference sequence). V lost 0 bases, J lost 8 bases, and 20 bases lay in between. The CDR3 loop reads CATSRDGGASPADEQFF. Written as DNA, the CDR3 is TGTGCCACCAGCAGAGATGGAGGGGCCTCCCCGGCGGATGAGCAGTTCTTC.

In this sample, this clonotype turned up a few times. The rearrangement joins TRBV7-9 to TRBJ1-2; D may be TRBD1 (5 bases). Germline assignment: CDR1 SEHNR and CDR2 FQNEAQ (reference sequence). Trimming took 5 bases from V and 12 from J, leaving 19 bases between them. This CDR3 region has 13 residues. The CDR3 protein is CASSPRDGPANTF. The CDR3, as DNA: TGTGCCAGCAGCCCTCGGGACGGACCCGCAAACACCTTC.

The rearrangement uses TRBV27 and TRBJ2-1; weak D call: TRBD1 (6 bases). The ends were cut back, 3 bases at V and 6 bases at J, with 18 bases in the middle. CDR1 is MNHEY, CDR2 SMNVEV, per germline (reference sequence). This CDR3 region has 16 residues. The CDR3, as DNA: TGTGCCAGCAGTTTCCTTGGGGATCCCAGGGGCAATGAGCAGTTCTTC. Encoded protein: CASSFLGDPRGNEQFF.

The chain couples TRBV4-1 to TRBJ2-5, with D perhaps matching TRBD2 (5 bases). The V gene's germline CDR1 is MGHRA and CDR2 YSYEKL. Trimming removed 5 bases at V and 5 bases at J, with 12 bases between. The CDR3 consists of 13 residues. CDR3 protein: CASSWTFRETQYF. The CDR3 DNA is TGCGCCAGCAGCTGGACTTTTCGGGAGACCCAGTACTTC.

This clonotype has more than one count but fewer than ten. J is TRBJ2-3 and V is TRBV7-3, with D possibly matching TRBD1 (6 bases). The CDR3 runs to 13 residues. V was shortened by 3 bases and J by 6 bases, with 10 bases between the two germline ends. Germline V lookup: CDR1 SGHTA, CDR2 FQGTGA. The CDR3 sequence: CASSLTGRDTQYF. The CDR3 nucleotides are TGTGCCAGCAGCTTGACAGGAAGGGATACGCAGTATTTT.

The sample holds a few counts of this clonotype. This chain uses TRBV4-3 with TRBJ2-1; 8 bases agree with TRBD2. The CDR3 loop spans 11 amino acids. The ends lost 8 bases at V and 6 bases at J; junction bases unmatched: 0. Germline V lookup: CDR1 LGHNA, CDR2 YSLEER. The CDR3 loop reads CASGTSNEQFF. DNA for the CDR3: TGCGCCAGCGGGACTAGCAATGAGCAGTTCTTC.

The chain joins TRBV12-3 or TRBV12-4 to TRBJ1-2; maybe TRBD1 (6 bases). CDR3 length: 13 amino acids. With 2 bases removed from V and 6 bases from J, the gap between germline ends came to 10 bases. CDR3 residues: CASSLTGMDGYTF. CDR3 bases: TGTGCCAGCAGTTTAACAGGGATGGATGGCTACACCTTC.

The chain uses TRBV29-1 and TRBJ2-7; 10 nucleotides line up with TRBD1. With 4 bases clipped from V and 7 bases from J, the junction kept 7 bases outside the gene matches. CDR3 length equals 13 residues. Per the germline V gene, CDR1 is SQVTM and CDR2 is ANQGSEA. The CDR3: CSVVGTGALEQYF. The DNA for the CDR3 is TGCAGCGTTGTGGGGACAGGGGCACTTGAGCAGTACTTC.

This chain joins TRBV11-2 and TRBJ2-5, with a tentative D call TRBD1 (6 bases). V shed 4 bases and J shed 5 bases, with 11 bases lying between them. Germline CDR1 reads SGHAT; CDR2 reads FQNNGV. CDR3 length: 13 residues. In DNA form, the CDR3 reads TGTGCCAGCAGCTCACAGGGTGCGGAGACCCAGTACTTC. Protein sequence: CASSSQGAETQYF.

V gene TRBV20-1 combines with J gene TRBJ1-1, with D unresolved. Germline CDR1 DFQATT, CDR2 SNEGSKA (reference sequence). The CDR3 contains 12 residues. Trimming took 4 bases from V and 4 from J, leaving 10 bases between them. The CDR3: CSAITPGTEAFF. As DNA, the CDR3 is TGCAGTGCTATCACTCCGGGCACTGAAGCTTTCTTT.

The chain links TRBV19 to TRBJ2-7; 11 bases map to TRBD2. The CDR3 totals 14 residues. Losses at the gene ends were 3 bases for V and 6 bases for J; bases not matched to a gene: 4. From germline, CDR1 is LNHDA and CDR2 SQIVND (reference sequence). CDR3 residues: CASSMTSGDFEQYF. For the CDR3, the DNA is TGTGCCAGTAGTATGACTAGCGGGGATTTCGAGCAGTACTTC.

This rearrangement joins TRBV3-1 to TRBJ1-6, with D unclear. The CDR3 is 17 residues long. CDR1 LGHDT and CDR2 YNNKEL come from the germline V gene (reference sequence). V was shortened by 1 base and J by 9 bases, with 19 bases between the two germline ends. The CDR3 DNA sequence: TGTGCCAGCAGCCAAGCGTTAGTCGGGGTCTCCGGTTCACCCCTCCACTTT. Translating it yields CASSQALVGVSGSPLHF.

The V call is TRBV5-1, the J call TRBJ2-7; TRBD2 is a possible D gene (6 bases). The length of the CDR3 is 14 residues. V was shortened by 4 bases and J by 2 bases, with 13 bases between the two germline ends. From germline, CDR1 is SGHRS and CDR2 YFSETQ. The CDR3 DNA reads as TGCGCCAGCAGCCCCCCGCGGGACCCCTACGAGCAGTACTTC. Its protein is CASSPPRDPYEQYF.

The table lists this clonotype with many counts. The gene calls are TRBV29-1 and TRBJ2-2; D ambiguous. The germline V gene has CDR1 SQVTM and CDR2 ANQGSEA. The V end was cut by 5 bases, the J end by 1 base, with 2 bases between. This CDR3 has 11 residues. In DNA form, the CDR3 reads TGCAGCGTTTGGAACACCGGGGAGCTGTTTTTT. Its translation: CSVWNTGELFF.

The chain is built from TRBV5-1 and TRBJ1-1, with 8 bases that match TRBD1. Germline V gene sequence: CDR1 SGHRS, CDR2 YFSETQ. The CDR3 has 15 amino acids. Trimming removed 0 bases from V and 4 bases from J; junction bases left unmatched: 5. CDR3 sequence reads: CASSLEEDRVTEAFF. DNA of the CDR3: TGCGCCAGCAGCTTGGAGGAGGACAGGGTCACTGAAGCTTTCTTT.

This clonotype was observed a few times. V is TRBV7-2 and J is TRBJ1-6; tentative D call: TRBD1 (6 bases). The CDR3 extends over 13 amino acids. V was pared by 8 bases and J by 6 bases, with 11 bases between. CDR1 and CDR2 (germline): SGHTA, FQGNSA. CDR3 DNA: TGTGCCAGCGGGTGGGGGGCTAATTCACCCCTCCACTTT. The encoded protein is CASGWGANSPLHF.

The rearrangement links TRBV12-3 or TRBV12-4 to TRBJ1-2; TRBD1 aligns across 7 bases. The CDR3 consists of 15 residues. V lost 3 bases and J lost 7; bases outside the gene matches: 11. CDR3 amino acids: CASSLTRDSRTGYTF. In nucleotides, the CDR3 is TGTGCCAGCAGTTTGACACGGGACAGCAGGACTGGCTACACCTTC.

There are a few counts of this clonotype. This rearrangement joins TRBV7-2 to TRBJ2-3, with D possibly matching TRBD2 (6 bases). The CDR3 is 17 residues long. Trimming left V 2 bases short and J 1 base short, with 16 bases between. Germline CDR1 reads SGHTA; CDR2 reads FQGNSA. The DNA for the CDR3 is TGTGCCAGCAGCTTACCCCGCGGGGTCAAGGGCACAGATACGCAGTATTTT. Protein product: CASSLPRGVKGTDTQYF.

The chain employs TRBV5-5 and TRBJ2-5; 8 nucleotides match TRBD1. V lost 3 bases, J lost 2 bases, and 18 bases stayed unmatched. The CDR3 sequence is 19 residues long. Germline V gene lookup returns CDR1 SGHKS and CDR2 YYEKEE (reference sequence). This CDR3 reads CASSSGTGKVWVEQETQYF. CDR3 nucleotides: TGTGCCAGCAGCTCCGGGACAGGAAAAGTCTGGGTGGAACAAGAGACCCAGTACTTC.

The CDR3 sequence is CASTQDSSYEQYF. CDR3 nucleotides: TGTGCCAGCACCCAGGACAGTTCCTACGAGCAGTACTTC. This chain uses TRBV5-6 with TRBJ2-7; D possibly corresponds to TRBD1 (6 bases). Germline values: CDR1 SGHDT, CDR2 YYEEEE. V lost 6 bases and J 1 base, leaving 11 bases between the germline ends. The CDR3 totals 13 residues.

The chain employs TRBV7-9 and TRBJ1-2; D possibly corresponds to TRBD1 (6 bases). From germline, CDR1 is SEHNR and CDR2 FQNEAQ (reference sequence). The CDR3 sequence is 16 residues long. The germline V and J ends were trimmed by 1 base and 6 bases, with 18 bases remaining between them. The CDR3 bases are TGTGCCAGCAGCTTAGGGGGGACGACAGGATCTGATGGCTACACCTTC. Protein: CASSLGGTTGSDGYTF.

Turning to this clonotype: The junction departs from the called germline gene at one end, perhaps through a read error. This chain joins TRBV14 and TRBJ2-7, with D perhaps TRBD2 (5 bases). In germline, CDR1 is SGHDN, CDR2 FVKESK. The CDR3 length is 15 residues. CDR3 sequence reads: CASSQGGGDWYEQYF. DNA of the CDR3: TGTGCCAGCAGTCAAGGCGGAGGCGACTGGTACGAGCAGTACTTC.

The rearrangement joins TRBV12-3 or TRBV12-4 to TRBJ2-3, with 11 nucleotides matching TRBD2. Trimming cost V 5 bases and J 2 bases; bases outside gene matches: 3. The CDR3 is 15 amino acids. CDR3 DNA: TGTGCCAGCAGTCGGACTAGCGGGTACACAGATACGCAGTATTTT. It encodes CASSRTSGYTDTQYF.